This T cell receptor beta chain was identified in a study of blood T cell repertoires in COVID-19. Germline V gene lookup returns CDR1 MNHEY and CDR2 SVGEGT. The germline V and J ends were trimmed by 3 bases and 6 bases, with 8 bases remaining between them. The CDR3 has 12 residues. The assay was immunoSEQ multiplex PCR, and TCRdb's table has in-frame clones only and misses some. The repertoire includes approximately 300,000 clones, roughly 87% of them detected once, and 1% sits in the top ten. The chain recombines TRBV6-2 or TRBV6-3 with TRBJ1-2, with D possibly matching TRBD1 (5 bases). The origin of this receptor is a man in his fifties or sixties with active or convalescent COVID-19. The sequencing input was peripheral blood. CDR3 bases: TGTGCCAGCAGTTATGGGGGGAATGGCTACACCTTC. Translated: CASSYGGNGYTF.